Here is one TCR beta chain with its context. These data belong to a study of glioma-infiltrating T cells. The iRepertoire nested amplicon-rescue multiplex PCR amplified TCR alpha and beta CDR3s from RNA. TCRdb fed the multiplex PCR reads into MiXCR, producing one record per CDR3 protein. The sample lists about 180,000 distinct CDR3 sequences; around 40% were seen once. This sequence originates from a human donor with low-grade glioma or glioblastoma, undergoing nonglioma brain surgery, or in good health (not recorded which). The sample consisted of glioma tissue, nonneoplastic brain tissue, or PBMCs (not recorded which).

CDR3 sequence: CAIRKEGGINEQFF. CDR3 DNA: TGTGCCATCAGGAAGGAGGGCGGGATAAATGAGCAGTTCTTC. The genes are TRBV10-3 and TRBJ2-1; perhaps TRBD2 as D (6 bases). Deletions cut 6 bases from V and 7 bases from J, with 16 bases between. The length of the CDR3 is 14 residues. Looked up from germline, CDR1 is ENHRY and CDR2 is SYGVKD.